This TCR beta chain emerged from a study of shared T cell receptors in the human thymus. Here immunoSEQ multiplex PCR was the method, and the copy in TCRdb shows in-frame clones only, minus some. Seen here are some 660,000 clones, around 87% observed once, and the top ten hold over 0.008%. The same sample was also studied in work on human thymus T cells. This second study notes: Having surgery to correct congenital heart defects, healthy Finnish infants acted as the donors. In corrective heart surgery, resections were taken, and these provided the thymus tissue. Thymic and blood repertoires seemed to show skewed V and J gene use.

Sequencing was carried out using thymocytes. This clonotype was sampled from a boy less than two years old with a congenital heart defect.

The CDR3 here is CASGSAYQETQYF. In DNA, the CDR3 is TGTGCCAGCGGTAGCGCGTACCAAGAGACCCAGTACTTC. The chain recombines TRBV6-5 with TRBJ2-5, with a possible D match to TRBD2 (5 bases). The CDR3 extends over 13 amino acids. Trimming pared 8 bases from V and 0 bases from J, leaving 10 bases between. The germline V gene encodes CDR1 MNHEY and CDR2 SVGAGI.